Listed below are T cell receptor beta chains from one sample, sequenced in a study of beta chain features in type 1 diabetes. Using immunoSEQ multiplex PCR, the repertoire was profiled, and TCRdb retains in-frame clones only, with some absent. Of roughly 100,000 clones in the sample, under 30% are singletons; the top ten hold 0.53%. Sequencing input: central memory CD4+ T cells from blood. Receptor source: a woman between 18 and 29 years old with type 1 diabetes. Each CDR3 is given with its conserved first and last residue. D genes are given only for firm matches. A clone size is listed for some rows: how often the clone was seen (once, few, many), or a class if it is expanded.

d_call: TRBD1
j_call: TRBJ2-5
v_call: TRBV7-9
clone_size: few
cdr3_aa: CASSFATGGKGETQYF
cdr3_nt: TGTGCCAGCAGCTTTGCGACAGGGGGCAAAGGAGAGACCCAGTACTTC

d_call: -
j_call: TRBJ2-2
v_call: TRBV30
clone_size: -
cdr3_aa: CAWRRGPNTGELFF
cdr3_nt: TGTGCCTGGAGAAGGGGTCCCAACACCGGGGAGCTGTTTTTT

d_call: -
j_call: TRBJ2-6
v_call: TRBV7-2
clone_size: -
cdr3_aa: CASSLGVQGRVWANVLTF
cdr3_nt: TGTGCCAGCAGCTTAGGAGTCCAGGGCCGGGTCTGGGCCAACGTCCTGACTTTC

d_call: -
j_call: TRBJ2-5
v_call: TRBV7-8
clone_size: -
cdr3_aa: CASSLAQKETQYF
cdr3_nt: TGTGCCAGCAGCTTAGCCCAGAAAGAGACCCAGTACTTC

d_call: TRBD2
j_call: TRBJ2-1
v_call: TRBV19
clone_size: -
cdr3_aa: CASSIGLVSFF
cdr3_nt: TGTGCCAGTAGTATCGGACTAGTGTCGTTCTTC

d_call: TRBD1
j_call: TRBJ1-4
v_call: TRBV30
clone_size: -
cdr3_aa: CAFFRDRAKRGEKLFF
cdr3_nt: TGTGCCTTTTTTCGGGACAGGGCAAAAAGGGGCGAAAAACTGTTTTTT

d_call: -
j_call: TRBJ1-2
v_call: TRBV29-1
clone_size: -
cdr3_aa: CSVGGGYYGYTF
cdr3_nt: TGCAGCGTTGGGGGAGGGTACTATGGCTACACCTTC

d_call: -
j_call: TRBJ2-3
v_call: TRBV18
clone_size: -
cdr3_aa: CASSPPGQTASTDTQYF
cdr3_nt: TGTGCCAGCTCACCACCGGGGCAAACAGCCAGCACAGATACGCAGTATTTT

d_call: -
j_call: TRBJ1-5
v_call: TRBV19
clone_size: few
cdr3_aa: CASSIERGSPPQHF
cdr3_nt: TGTGCCAGTAGTATAGAGAGGGGGTCTCCGCCCCAGCATTTT

d_call: TRBD1
j_call: TRBJ1-2
v_call: TRBV15
clone_size: -
cdr3_aa: CATSRGQGDGYTF
cdr3_nt: TGTGCCACCAGCAGAGGACAGGGTGATGGCTACACCTTC

d_call: -
j_call: TRBJ1-2
v_call: TRBV7-2
clone_size: -
cdr3_aa: CASSFSVTDFYGYTF
cdr3_nt: TGTGCCAGCAGCTTTTCCGTGACAGACTTCTATGGCTACACCTTC

d_call: TRBD2
j_call: TRBJ2-1
v_call: TRBV5-8
clone_size: -
cdr3_aa: CASFRPGGLYNEQFF
cdr3_nt: TGTGCCAGCTTTAGACCGGGAGGCCTTTACAATGAGCAGTTCTTC

d_call: TRBD1
j_call: TRBJ1-2
v_call: TRBV25-1
clone_size: few
cdr3_aa: CASSDPGQGAYGYTF
cdr3_nt: TGTGCCAGCAGTGACCCGGGACAGGGGGCATATGGCTACACCTTC